Listed below are T cell receptor beta chains from one sample, sequenced in a study of identical twins. From the 5' RACE reads, TCRdb called clonotypes with MiXCR, one entry per CDR3 protein. Here the sample spans about 430,000 distinct CDR3 sequences, approximately 17% being singletons. The specimen sequenced was naive T cells sorted from blood. The source of these receptors is a man aged 50 to 60 in good health. CDR3s include the opening cysteine and the closing phenylalanine or tryptophan. The D gene is left open where the match is weak. Expanded clones are given a class, and other clones once, few, many or no size at all.

CDR3 length,clone size,J gene,V gene,D gene,CDR3 DNA,CDR3 protein
16,.,TRBJ2-7,TRBV5-1,TRBD1,TGCGCCAGCAGCCAGAATGGACAGGGACCCTCCCACGAGCAGTACTTC,CASSQNGQGPSHEQYF
11,few,TRBJ2-1,TRBV20-1,.,TGCAGTGCCCCCAGTGGCGGTGAGCAGTTCTTC,CSAPSGGEQFF
11,.,TRBJ2-7,TRBV12-3/TRBV12-4,.,TGTGCCAGCAGTTTAGGAGGGATGCAGTACTTC,CASSLGGMQYF
15,many,TRBJ2-3,TRBV7-2,TRBD2,TGTGCCAGCAGCTTAGTAGCGGGGAGCACAGATACGCAGTATTTT,CASSLVAGSTDTQYF
13,few,TRBJ2-1,TRBV7-3,TRBD1,TGTGCCAGCAGCCAGCTACAGGGGTATGAGCAGTTCTTC,CASSQLQGYEQFF
13,few,TRBJ1-4,TRBV5-5,TRBD1,TGTGCCAGCAGCTTGGAAGGGGGCCGGAGCGGTTTTTTT,CASSLEGGRSGFF
16,.,TRBJ2-7,TRBV28,.,TGTGCCAGCAGTCCATTCTCAAGCTTCGTCACCTACGAGCAGTACTTC,CASSPFSSFVTYEQYF
15,few,TRBJ2-1,TRBV29-1,.,TGCAGCGTTGACATGAGACACGACTCCTACAATGAGCAGTTCTTC,CSVDMRHDSYNEQFF
14,few,TRBJ1-1,TRBV5-1,.,TGCGCCAGCAGCTTGTGGGGAGAAGGTACTGAAGCTTTCTTT,CASSLWGEGTEAFF
13,.,TRBJ1-2,TRBV20-1,.,TGCAGTGCTGTGGTCAGAGTTAACTATGGCTACACCTTC,CSAVVRVNYGYTF
16,.,TRBJ2-1,TRBV14,.,TGTGCCAGCAGCCAAGGACCCCGGAGGGACCACATGGAGCAGTTCTTC,CASSQGPRRDHMEQFF
11,.,TRBJ2-1,TRBV29-1,.,TGCAGCGTTGTGGCTGTCGATGAGCAGTTCTTC,CSVVAVDEQFF
17,.,TRBJ2-5,TRBV10-2,TRBD1,TGCGCCAGCAGTGAGTCGAGAATACAGGGGGTTCAAGAGACCCAGTACTTC,CASSESRIQGVQETQYF
11,few,TRBJ1-1,TRBV5-8,.,TGTGCCAGCAGCTTGGTGTCTGAAGCTTTCTTT,CASSLVSEAFF
14,.,TRBJ1-1,TRBV3-1,.,TGTGCCAGCAGCCCAAGAGCAGGCAACACTGAAGCTTTCTTT,CASSPRAGNTEAFF
15,many,TRBJ2-7,TRBV20-1,TRBD1,TGCAGTGCCCCCACCCCTGGACAGGGTGCGTACGAGCAGTACTTC,CSAPTPGQGAYEQYF
13,many,TRBJ2-1,TRBV7-2,.,TGTGCCAGCAGCTTAACCAGGGGAAGCGAGCAGTTCTTC,CASSLTRGSEQFF
17,.,TRBJ1-4,TRBV5-1,TRBD1,TGCGCCAGCAGCCCCGGGGACAGGGGGGCAACTAATGAAAAACTGTTTTTT,CASSPGDRGATNEKLFF
14,many,TRBJ2-5,TRBV4-2,.,TGTGCCAGCAGCCAAGAGGGCTGGCAAGAGACCCAGTACTTC,CASSQEGWQETQYF
14,many,TRBJ2-3,TRBV5-1,.,TGCGCCAGCAGCTTGCCGTCGATGGCAGATACGCAGTATTTT,CASSLPSMADTQYF
16,.,TRBJ2-7,TRBV27,.,TGTGCCAGCAGTTTATCCCTCTCGACAGGTACCTACGAGCAGTACTTC,CASSLSLSTGTYEQYF
18,.,TRBJ2-6,TRBV23-1,TRBD1,TGCGCCAGCACCCAAGCCGGACAGGGCAGACCTGGGGCCAACGTCCTGACTTTC,CASTQAGQGRPGANVLTF
13,.,TRBJ1-3,TRBV29-1,.,TGCAGCTTTATACGGCCCCAAGGAAACACCATATATTTT,CSFIRPQGNTIYF
15,many,TRBJ2-5,TRBV25-1,.,TGTGCCAGCAGCACCTCGTTGACGGACCAAGAGACCCAGTACTTC,CASSTSLTDQETQYF
16,.,TRBJ2-2,TRBV18,TRBD2,TGTGCCAGCTCACCACCGAGCGGGGGGAACACCGGGGAGCTGTTTTTT,CASSPPSGGNTGELFF
13,many,TRBJ2-7,TRBV7-2,.,TGTGCCAGCAGCGTCGGGACCGTATACGAGCAGTACTTC,CASSVGTVYEQYF